Below, 21 T cell receptor beta chains from the same sample are listed, as sequenced in a study of blood T cell repertoires in COVID-19 (dated by TCRdb to 2018 to 2020). The library was produced with the immunoSEQ multiplex PCR assay. This is the immuneACCESS table as TCRdb keeps it, with only in-frame sequences that have V and J called. A part of the clones is gone; compared with another copy, unresolved V genes explain less than half, and the rest is unexplained. In all, the sample holds around 180,000 clones, and 70% to 85% of those were seen once. The ten most abundant clones make up approximately 7.1% of the sample. The sample comprised peripheral blood. The receptors shown here come from a human donor in a cohort sampled during active COVID-19.

The chain has TRBV2 and TRBJ2-7; 9 bases are a match to TRBD1. Germline V CDR1 and CDR2: SNHLY, FYNNEI. The CDR3 extends over 15 amino acids. V was clipped by 5 bases and J by 5 bases; unmatched bases: 10. CDR3 DNA: TGTGCCAGCAGTCAGGACAGGGGTAGTTGGGACGAGCAGTACTTC. Its protein product is CASSQDRGSWDEQYF.

This chain uses TRBV6-5 with TRBJ1-2, with TRBD1 matching 7 bases. The V and J ends lost 6 bases and 5 bases, in that order; junction bases with no gene match: 6. This CDR3 region has 13 residues. The germline CDR1 and CDR2 sequences are MNHEY and SVGAGI. The CDR3 reads CASRAGTAYGYTF. CDR3 nucleotide sequence: TGTGCCAGCAGGGCCGGGACAGCTTATGGCTACACCTTC.

The chain couples TRBV21-1 to TRBJ1-1; the table's D call, TRBD1, has no DNA check behind it. TRBV21-1 is a pseudogene locus. The CDR3 consists of 15 residues. CDR3 nucleotides: TGTGCCAGCAGCAAATTACAGCTACGTAACACTGAAGCTTTCTTT. This translates into CASSKLQLRNTEAFF.

This chain joins TRBV2 and TRBJ2-5, with TRBD2 matching 9 bases. The V segment lost 6 bases and the J segment 1 base; nucleotides outside the gene matches: 6. Germline CDR1 and CDR2: SNHLY and FYNNEI. The CDR3 is 15 amino acids. The CDR3 loop is CASSPGTSRQETQYF. CDR3 nucleotides: TGTGCCAGCAGCCCCGGGACTAGCCGCCAAGAGACCCAGTACTTC.

CDR3 sequence: CASSFTTSAYEQYF. The CDR3, as DNA: TGTGCCAGTAGTTTCACTACCTCGGCCTACGAGCAGTACTTC. The chain has TRBV19 and TRBJ2-7; D is uncertain. Germline-derived CDR1 and CDR2 are LNHDA and SQIVND (reference sequence). Trimming removed 5 bases from V and 2 bases from J, with 13 bases in between. The CDR3 sequence is 14 residues long.

The chain recombines TRBV29-1 with TRBJ2-7; 8 bases agree with TRBD1. V lost 7 bases, J lost 0 bases, and 5 bases stayed unmatched. The CDR3 has 13 amino acids. The germline V gene encodes CDR1 SQVTM and CDR2 ANQGSEA. CDR3 coding DNA: TGCAGCGCCACGGGACAGGCCTCCTACGAGCAGTACTTC. Protein sequence: CSATGQASYEQYF.

The chain links TRBV11-2 to TRBJ1-6, with TRBD1 identical over 8 bases. V lost 5 bases to trimming and J lost 2 bases; unmatched junction nucleotides: 8. CDR1 is SGHAT and CDR2 is FQNNGV in the germline V gene. This CDR3 region has 17 residues. CDR3 nucleotides: TGTGCCAGCAGCCCAGGGGGCCTCAGGCCCTATAATTCACCCCTCCACTTT. It codes for CASSPGGLRPYNSPLHF.

This clone was counted a few times. The chain couples TRBV6-5 to TRBJ2-1, with 12 bases fitting TRBD1. The CDR3 spans 14 residues. The V gene's germline CDR1 is MNHEY and CDR2 SVGAGI. The V gene end was trimmed by 4 bases and the J gene end by 12 bases; junction bases not matched to a gene: 7. Here the CDR3 reads CASSFGTGGVGQFF. The CDR3 bases are TGTGCCAGCAGTTTTGGGACAGGGGGCGTTGGGCAGTTCTTC.

This clone was recorded only once. J is TRBJ2-3 and V is TRBV5-6, with D perhaps TRBD2 (6 bases). The V end was cut by 4 bases, the J end by 0 bases, with 21 bases between. CDR1 is SGHDT and CDR2 is YYEEEE in the germline V gene. The CDR3 runs 18 residues. CDR3 protein: CASSGGWDSGTSTDTQYF. The DNA of the CDR3 is TGTGCCAGCAGCGGGGGATGGGACTCCGGGACTAGCACAGATACGCAGTATTTT.

The chain recombines TRBV11-2 with TRBJ2-3, with D possibly being TRBD2 (6 bases). The length of the CDR3 is 14 residues. Per the germline V gene, CDR1 is SGHAT and CDR2 is FQNNGV. The germline V and J ends were trimmed by 7 bases and 0 bases, with 11 bases remaining between them. For the CDR3, the DNA is TGTGCCAGCAACGGCGGGAACAGCACAGATACGCAGTATTTT. Its protein is CASNGGNSTDTQYF. Full variable domain (rest looked up from reference TRBV11-2 and TRBJ2-3): EAGVAQSPRYKIIEKRQSVAFWCNPISGHATLYWYQQILGQGPKLLIQFQNNGVVDDSQLPKDRFSAERLKGVDSTLKIQPAKLEDSAVYLCASNGGNSTDTQYFGPGTRLTVL.

The gene calls are TRBV2 and TRBJ1-1; 7 bases match TRBD1. The J segment lost 4 bases and the V segment lost 5 bases, leaving 10 bases of the junction unmatched. This CDR3 contains 15 residues. Looked up from germline, CDR1 is SNHLY and CDR2 is FYNNEI. DNA of the CDR3: TGTGCCAGCAGTACTGACAGGGCGGCGAGCACTGAAGCTTTCTTT. Translated, it gives CASSTDRAASTEAFF.

V and J are TRBV11-2 and TRBJ2-5; TRBD2 aligns across 16 bases. Germline CDR1 is SGHAT and CDR2 is FQNNGV. V lost 5 bases, J lost 3 bases, and 3 bases stayed unmatched. The CDR3 has 16 residues. The CDR3 bases are TGTGCCAGCAGCCGCGGGACTAGCGGGGGGGAAGAGACCCAGTACTTC. It translates to CASSRGTSGGEETQYF.

The chain recombines TRBV18 with TRBJ2-5; a possible D gene is TRBD2 (6 bases). With 0 bases removed from V and 5 bases from J, the gap between germline ends came to 10 bases. The CDR3 is 14 residues long. Per the germline V gene, CDR1 is KGHSH and CDR2 is LQKENI. In DNA form, the CDR3 reads TGTGCCAGCTCACCACCGGCGGGGAGGGAGACCCAGTACTTC. It specifies CASSPPAGRETQYF.

This clone has a handful of counts. The chain couples TRBV5-8 to TRBJ2-7; possible D gene TRBD1, 7 bases. The CDR3 is 14 residues long. Germline CDR1 SGHTS, CDR2 YDEGEE. The V gene lost 0 bases and the J gene lost 2 bases, with 9 bases spanning the gap. The CDR3 coding sequence is TGTGCCAGCAGCTTGGCAGGGGGGACCTACGAGCAGTACTTC. This encodes CASSLAGGTYEQYF.

The chain carries TRBV4-1 and TRBJ1-1; D not resolved. Germline V gene data show CDR1 as MGHRA and CDR2 as YSYEKL. V was shortened by 2 bases and J by 4 bases, with 14 bases between the two germline ends. CDR3 size: 15 residues. CDR3 DNA sequence: TGCGCCAGCAGCCAACCGGCCGCTGGAGGCACTGAAGCTTTCTTT. Translating it yields CASSQPAAGGTEAFF.

The chain combines TRBV18 with TRBJ1-1; D not resolved. The CDR3 runs 15 residues. Trimming cost V 4 bases and J 4 bases, with 16 bases left between them. CDR1 is KGHSH and CDR2 is LQKENI in the germline V gene. This CDR3 is CASSHLEGSLTEAFF. CDR3 coding DNA: TGTGCCAGCTCACATCTTGAGGGCAGTCTCACTGAAGCTTTCTTT.

The chain joins TRBV5-4 to TRBJ2-2, with D tentatively TRBD2 (6 bases). The CDR3 is made up of 16 amino acids. V was trimmed by 2 bases and J by 0 bases, leaving 11 bases between them. Germline-derived CDR1 and CDR2 are SGHNT and YYREEE (reference sequence). The CDR3 bases are TGTGCCAGCAGCTTATTGTCGGGGGCGAACACCGGGGAGCTGTTTTTT. The encoded protein is CASSLLSGANTGELFF. Complete variable domain (other parts from reference TRBV5-4 and TRBJ2-2): ETGVTQSPTHLIKTRGQQVTLRCSSQSGHNTVSWYQQALGQGPQFIFQYYREEENGRGNFPPRFSGLQFPNYSSELNVNALELDDSALYLCASSLLSGANTGELFFGEGSRLTVL.

This chain connects TRBV7-3 to TRBJ2-5; 7 nucleotides line up with TRBD1. The CDR3 loop spans 13 amino acids. Per germline, CDR1 SGHTA and CDR2 FQGTGA. The V and J ends lost 5 bases and 5 bases, in that order; junction bases with no gene match: 5. The CDR3 protein is CASSLTGVETQYF. The DNA of the CDR3 is TGTGCCAGCAGCCTCACAGGGGTCGAGACCCAGTACTTC.

V usage is TRBV7-3 and J usage is TRBJ1-6, with a weak D call TRBD1 (5 bases). Germline CDR1 reads SGHTA; CDR2 reads FQGTGA. The CDR3 totals 14 residues. V gave up 2 bases and J gave up 7 bases, with 9 bases separating them. This CDR3 reads CASSLDSINSPLHF. In nucleotides, the CDR3 is TGTGCCAGCAGCTTAGACAGCATAAATTCACCCCTCCACTTT.

V gene TRBV30 combines with J gene TRBJ1-4; TRBD1 agrees at 7 bases. The CDR3 has 13 amino acids. Trimming cost V 4 bases and J 8 bases; bases outside gene matches: 7. The germline V gene encodes CDR1 GTSNPN and CDR2 SVGIG (reference sequence). The CDR3 loop is CAWTKGAGEKLFF. The DNA of the CDR3 is TGTGCCTGGACAAAGGGGGCCGGGGAAAAACTGTTTTTT.

This rearrangement joins TRBV25-1 to TRBJ2-1, with 10 bases that match TRBD1. Germline V gives CDR1 MGHDK, CDR2 SYGVNS. The CDR3 contains 15 residues. J gave up 6 bases and V 4 bases, and 6 bases lay outside the gene matches. The CDR3 nucleotides are TGTGCCAGCAGTGGACGACAGGGGGCGGGCAATGAGCAGTTCTTC. The encoded protein is CASSGRQGAGNEQFF.